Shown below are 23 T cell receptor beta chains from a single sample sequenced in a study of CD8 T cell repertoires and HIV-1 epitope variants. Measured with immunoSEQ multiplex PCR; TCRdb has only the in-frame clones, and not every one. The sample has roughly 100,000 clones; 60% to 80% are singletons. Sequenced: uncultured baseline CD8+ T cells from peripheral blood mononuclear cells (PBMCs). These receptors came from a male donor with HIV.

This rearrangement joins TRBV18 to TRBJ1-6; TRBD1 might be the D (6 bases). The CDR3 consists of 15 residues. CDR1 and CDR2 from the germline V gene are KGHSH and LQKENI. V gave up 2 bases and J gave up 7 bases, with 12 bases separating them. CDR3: CASSPNTGTNSPLHF. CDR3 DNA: TGTGCCAGCTCACCAAACACAGGGACCAATTCACCCCTCCACTTT.

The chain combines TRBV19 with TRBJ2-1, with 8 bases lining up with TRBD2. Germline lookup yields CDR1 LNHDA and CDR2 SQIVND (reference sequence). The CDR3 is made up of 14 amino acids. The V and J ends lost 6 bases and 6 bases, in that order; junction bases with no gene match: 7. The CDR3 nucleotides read TGTGCCAGTAGGCCTGGGACTAGTCCCAATGAGCAGTTCTTC. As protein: CASRPGTSPNEQFF.

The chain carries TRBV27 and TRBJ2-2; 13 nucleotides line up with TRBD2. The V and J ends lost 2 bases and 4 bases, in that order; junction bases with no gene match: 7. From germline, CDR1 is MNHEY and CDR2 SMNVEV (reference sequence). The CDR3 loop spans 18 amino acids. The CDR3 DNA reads TGTGCCAGCAGTTTAACGACTAGCGGGGGGCCAACCACCGGGGAGCTGTTTTTT. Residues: CASSLTTSGGPTTGELFF.

CDR3 DNA: TGTGCCAGCAGTTTCTCCTCGGGGGACAGGCCCTACGAGCAGTACTTC. This gives the protein CASSFSSGDRPYEQYF. The chain carries TRBV27 and TRBJ2-7; 8 positions match TRBD1. The CDR3 totals 16 residues. The trim removed 3 bases at V and 2 bases at J, leaving 9 bases unmatched. The germline V gene encodes CDR1 MNHEY and CDR2 SMNVEV (reference sequence).

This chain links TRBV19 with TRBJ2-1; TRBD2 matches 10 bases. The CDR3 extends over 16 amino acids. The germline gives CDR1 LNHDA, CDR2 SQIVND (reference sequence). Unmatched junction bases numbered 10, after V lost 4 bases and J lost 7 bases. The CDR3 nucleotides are TGTGCCAGTAGTACCTTAGCGGGGGGCCTTAAGAATGAGCAGTTCTTC. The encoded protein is CASSTLAGGLKNEQFF.

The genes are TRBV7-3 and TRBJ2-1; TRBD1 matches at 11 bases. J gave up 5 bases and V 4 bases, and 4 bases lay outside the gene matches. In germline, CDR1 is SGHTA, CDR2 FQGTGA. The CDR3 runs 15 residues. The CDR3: CASSWTGGADNEQFF. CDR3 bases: TGTGCCAGCAGCTGGACAGGGGGCGCTGACAATGAGCAGTTCTTC.

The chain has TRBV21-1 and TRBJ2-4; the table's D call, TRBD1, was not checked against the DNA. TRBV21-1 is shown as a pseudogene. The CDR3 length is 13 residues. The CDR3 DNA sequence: TGTGCCAGCAGCATGACAGGGGTGGGCATTCAGTACTTC. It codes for CASSMTGVGIQYF.

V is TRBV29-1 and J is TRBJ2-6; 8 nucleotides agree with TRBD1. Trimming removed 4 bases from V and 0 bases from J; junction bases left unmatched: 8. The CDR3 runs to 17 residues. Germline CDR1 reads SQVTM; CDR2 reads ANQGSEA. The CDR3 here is CSVGVSGGHSGANVLTF. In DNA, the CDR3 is TGCAGCGTTGGTGTATCAGGGGGCCACTCTGGGGCCAACGTCCTGACTTTC.

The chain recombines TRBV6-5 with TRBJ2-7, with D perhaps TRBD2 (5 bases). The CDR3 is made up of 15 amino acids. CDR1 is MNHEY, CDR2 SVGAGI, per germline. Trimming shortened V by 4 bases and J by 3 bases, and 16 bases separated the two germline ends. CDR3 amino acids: CASSSETGTDYEQYF. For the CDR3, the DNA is TGTGCCAGCAGTTCCGAAACGGGAACGGACTACGAGCAGTACTTC.

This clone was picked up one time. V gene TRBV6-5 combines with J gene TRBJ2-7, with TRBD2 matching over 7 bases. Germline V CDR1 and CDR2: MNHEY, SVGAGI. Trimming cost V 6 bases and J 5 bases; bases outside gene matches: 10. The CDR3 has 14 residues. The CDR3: CASRMGGGRHEQYF. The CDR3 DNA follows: TGTGCCAGCAGGATGGGGGGGGGACGGCACGAGCAGTACTTC.

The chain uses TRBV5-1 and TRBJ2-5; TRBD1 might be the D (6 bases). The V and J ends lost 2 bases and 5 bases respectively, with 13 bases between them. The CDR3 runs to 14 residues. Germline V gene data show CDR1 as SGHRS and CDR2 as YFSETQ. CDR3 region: CASSFVSGVETQYF. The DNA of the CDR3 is TGCGCCAGCAGCTTTGTTTCAGGGGTGGAGACCCAGTACTTC. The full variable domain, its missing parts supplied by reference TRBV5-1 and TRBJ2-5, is KAGVTQTPRYLIKTRGQQVTLSCSPISGHRSVSWYQQTPGQGLQFLFEYFSETQRNKGNFPGRFSGRQFSNSRSEMNVSTLELGDSALYLCASSFVSGVETQYFGPGTRLLVL.

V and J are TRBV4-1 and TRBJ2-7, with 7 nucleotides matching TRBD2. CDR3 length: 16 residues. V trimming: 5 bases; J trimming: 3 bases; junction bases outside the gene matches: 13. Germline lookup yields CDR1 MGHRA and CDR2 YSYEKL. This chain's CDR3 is CASSGLPMGEGYEQYF. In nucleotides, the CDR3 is TGCGCCAGCAGCGGACTGCCCATGGGGGAGGGCTACGAGCAGTACTTC.

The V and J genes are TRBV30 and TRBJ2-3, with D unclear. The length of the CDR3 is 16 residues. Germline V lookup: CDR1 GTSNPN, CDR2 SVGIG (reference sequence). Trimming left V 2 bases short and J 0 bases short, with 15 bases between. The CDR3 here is CAWSPGTVSSTDTQYF. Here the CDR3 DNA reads TGTGCCTGGAGTCCCGGAACAGTCTCGAGCACAGATACGCAGTATTTT.

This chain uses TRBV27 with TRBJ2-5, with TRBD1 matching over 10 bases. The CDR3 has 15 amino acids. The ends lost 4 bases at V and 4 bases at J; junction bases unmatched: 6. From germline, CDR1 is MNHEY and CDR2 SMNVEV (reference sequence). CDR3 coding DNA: TGTGCCAGCAGTTGGACCGGGACAGGGGTAGAGACCCAGTACTTC. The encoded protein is CASSWTGTGVETQYF.

CDR3 sequence reads: CASSVVIGTGASGNTIYF. Written as DNA, the CDR3 is TGTGCCAGCAGCGTAGTAATAGGGACAGGGGCCTCTGGAAACACCATATATTTT. The chain recombines TRBV9 with TRBJ1-3; 10 bases fit TRBD1. V shed 0 bases, J shed 0 bases, and the junction held 6 bases outside the gene matches. The CDR3 length is 18 residues. Germline V gives CDR1 SGDLS, CDR2 YYNGEE.

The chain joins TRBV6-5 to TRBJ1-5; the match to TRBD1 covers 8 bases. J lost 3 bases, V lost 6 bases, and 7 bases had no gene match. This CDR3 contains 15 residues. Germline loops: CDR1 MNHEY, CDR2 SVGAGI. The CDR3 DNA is TGTGCCAGCAGCCCCGCAGGGGGCAACAATCAGCCCCAGCATTTT. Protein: CASSPAGGNNQPQHF.

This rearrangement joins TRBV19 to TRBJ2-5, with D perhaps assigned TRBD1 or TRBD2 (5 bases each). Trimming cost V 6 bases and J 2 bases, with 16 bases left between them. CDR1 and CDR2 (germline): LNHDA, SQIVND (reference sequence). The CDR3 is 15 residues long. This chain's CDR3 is CASRPEWGRQETQYF. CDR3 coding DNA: TGTGCCAGTAGACCAGAATGGGGGAGACAAGAGACCCAGTACTTC.

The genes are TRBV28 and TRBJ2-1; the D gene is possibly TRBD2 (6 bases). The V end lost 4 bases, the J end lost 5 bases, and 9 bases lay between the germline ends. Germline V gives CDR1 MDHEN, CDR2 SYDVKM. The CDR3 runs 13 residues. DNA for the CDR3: TGTGCCAGCAGTTGGGGACTGGACAATGAGCAGTTCTTC. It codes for CASSWGLDNEQFF.

As DNA, the CDR3 is TGTGCCAGCAGTGAATCAGATACGCAGTATTTT. It codes for CASSESDTQYF. The chain combines TRBV25-1 with TRBJ2-3, with D uncertain. From germline, CDR1 is MGHDK and CDR2 SYGVNS. The CDR3 covers 11 residues. Trimming pared 1 base from V and 4 bases from J, leaving 0 bases between.

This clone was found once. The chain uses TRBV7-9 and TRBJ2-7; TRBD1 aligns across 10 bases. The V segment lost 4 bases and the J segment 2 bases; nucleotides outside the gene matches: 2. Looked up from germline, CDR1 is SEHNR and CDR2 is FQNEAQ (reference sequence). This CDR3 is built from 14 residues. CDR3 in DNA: TGTGCCAGCAGCTCGGGACAGGGGACCTACGAGCAGTACTTC. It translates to CASSSGQGTYEQYF.

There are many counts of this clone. The CDR3 reads CASSTPQRGGYEQYF. Here the CDR3 DNA reads TGTGCCAGCAGCACTCCGCAAAGGGGGGGGTACGAGCAGTACTTC. V and J are TRBV5-4 and TRBJ2-7, with D possibly matching TRBD2 (7 bases). V shed 4 bases and J shed 4 bases, with 18 bases lying between them. This CDR3 is 15 amino acids long. Germline values: CDR1 SGHNT, CDR2 YYREEE (reference sequence).

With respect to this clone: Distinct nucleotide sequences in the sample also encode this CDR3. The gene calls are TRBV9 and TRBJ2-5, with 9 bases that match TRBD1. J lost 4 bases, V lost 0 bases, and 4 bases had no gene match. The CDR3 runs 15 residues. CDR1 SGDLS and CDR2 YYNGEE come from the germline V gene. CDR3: CASSVEDRGRETQYF. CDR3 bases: TGTGCCAGCAGCGTAGAGGACAGGGGACGAGAGACCCAGTACTTC.

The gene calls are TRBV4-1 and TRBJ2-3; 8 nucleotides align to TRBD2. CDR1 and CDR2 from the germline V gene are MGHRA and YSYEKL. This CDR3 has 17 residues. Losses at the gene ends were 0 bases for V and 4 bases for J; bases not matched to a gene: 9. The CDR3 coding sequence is TGCGCCAGCAGCCAAGATTATCCGCGGGAGGTACCAGATACGCAGTATTTT. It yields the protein CASSQDYPREVPDTQYF.